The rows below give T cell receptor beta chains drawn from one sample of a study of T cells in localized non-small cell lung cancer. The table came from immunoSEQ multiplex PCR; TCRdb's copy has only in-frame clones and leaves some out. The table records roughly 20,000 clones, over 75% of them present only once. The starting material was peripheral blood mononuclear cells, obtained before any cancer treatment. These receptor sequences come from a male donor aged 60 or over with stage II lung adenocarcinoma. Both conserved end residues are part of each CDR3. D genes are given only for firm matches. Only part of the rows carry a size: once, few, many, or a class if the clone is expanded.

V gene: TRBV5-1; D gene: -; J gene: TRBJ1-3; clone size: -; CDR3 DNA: TGCGCCAGCAGCTTTGGGGCCGGGCCGAGCTCTGGAAACACCATATATTTT; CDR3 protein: CASSFGAGPSSGNTIYF
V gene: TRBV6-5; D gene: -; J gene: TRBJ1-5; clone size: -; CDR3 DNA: TGTGCCAGCAGTCCCGCCGGTGTAAGTCAGCCCCAGCATTTT; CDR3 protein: CASSPAGVSQPQHF
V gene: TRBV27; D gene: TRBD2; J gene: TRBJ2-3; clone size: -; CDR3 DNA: TGTGCCAGCAGTCATCCGGGACTAGCGGAGAGCACAGATACGCAGTATTTT; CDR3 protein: CASSHPGLAESTDTQYF
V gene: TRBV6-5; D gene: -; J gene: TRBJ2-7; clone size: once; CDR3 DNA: TGTGCCAGCAGTTACGACGGCTACTCCTACGAGCAGTACTTC; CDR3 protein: CASSYDGYSYEQYF
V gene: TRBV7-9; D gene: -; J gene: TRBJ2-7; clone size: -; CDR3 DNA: TGTGCCAGCAGCTTAGGTGTCAACTCCTACGAGCAGTACTTC; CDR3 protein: CASSLGVNSYEQYF
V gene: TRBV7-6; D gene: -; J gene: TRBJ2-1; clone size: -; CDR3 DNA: TGTGCCAGCAGCCAACAGCGCAGGGGTGAGCAGTTCTTC; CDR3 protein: CASSQQRRGEQFF
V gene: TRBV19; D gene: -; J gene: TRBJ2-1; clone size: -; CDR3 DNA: TGTGCCAGTAGTAATGGGCCGGACTCTTACAATGAGCAGTTCTTC; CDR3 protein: CASSNGPDSYNEQFF
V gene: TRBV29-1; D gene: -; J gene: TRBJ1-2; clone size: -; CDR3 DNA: TGCAGCGTTGAATCGGCCAGGGGAGAGGCTAACTATGGCTACACCTTC; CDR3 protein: CSVESARGEANYGYTF
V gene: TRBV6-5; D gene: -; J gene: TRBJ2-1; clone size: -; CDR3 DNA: TGTGCCAGCAGTTGGACTACTGAGCAGTTCTTC; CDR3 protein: CASSWTTEQFF
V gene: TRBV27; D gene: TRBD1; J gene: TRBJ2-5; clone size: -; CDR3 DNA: TGTGCCAGCAGCCCAGAAGACAGGGGAGAGCAGTACTTC; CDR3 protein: CASSPEDRGEQYF
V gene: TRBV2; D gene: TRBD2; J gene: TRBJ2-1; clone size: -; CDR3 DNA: TGTGCCAGCAGCGCCGGGGGGATCTCCTACAATGAGCAGTTCTTC; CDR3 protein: CASSAGGISYNEQFF
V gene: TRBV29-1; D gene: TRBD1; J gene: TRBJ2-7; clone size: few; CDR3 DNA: TGCAGCGTAGCCGGGACAGACTACGAGCAGTACTTC; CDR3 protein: CSVAGTDYEQYF
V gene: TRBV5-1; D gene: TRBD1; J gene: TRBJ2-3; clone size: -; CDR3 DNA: TGCGCCAGCAGCTTGGATGGACAGGGGGCCACAGATACGCAGTATTTT; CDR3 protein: CASSLDGQGATDTQYF
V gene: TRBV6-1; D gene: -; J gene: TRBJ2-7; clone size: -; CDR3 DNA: TGTGCCAGCTCGTCCCTCTACGAGCAGTACTTC; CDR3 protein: CASSSLYEQYF
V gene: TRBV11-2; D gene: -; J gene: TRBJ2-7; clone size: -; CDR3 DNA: TGTGCCAGCAGCTTAGTTACAGGGTATATCGAGCAGTACTTC; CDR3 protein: CASSLVTGYIEQYF
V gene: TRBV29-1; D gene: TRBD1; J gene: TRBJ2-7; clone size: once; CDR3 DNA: TGCAGCGTTGGACCTGGGACAGGGCGTCCCTCCTACGAGCAGTACTTC; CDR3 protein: CSVGPGTGRPSYEQYF
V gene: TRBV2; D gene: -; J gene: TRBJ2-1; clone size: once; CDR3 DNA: TGTGCCAGCAGTGTTCGGGGGACTTGGTACAATGAGCAGTTCTTC; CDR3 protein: CASSVRGTWYNEQFF
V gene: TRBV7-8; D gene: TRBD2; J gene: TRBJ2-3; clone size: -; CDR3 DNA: TGTGCCAGCAGCCGACTAGCGGGAGGGCAAGATACGCAGTATTTT; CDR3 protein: CASSRLAGGQDTQYF
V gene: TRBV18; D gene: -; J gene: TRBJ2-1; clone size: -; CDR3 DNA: TGTGCCAGCTCAATGCAGAACAATGAGCAGTTCTTC; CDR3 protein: CASSMQNNEQFF
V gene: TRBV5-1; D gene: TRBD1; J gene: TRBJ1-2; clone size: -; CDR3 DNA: TGCGCCAGCAGCTTGGGACAGGGTCACTATGGCTACACCTTC; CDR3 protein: CASSLGQGHYGYTF
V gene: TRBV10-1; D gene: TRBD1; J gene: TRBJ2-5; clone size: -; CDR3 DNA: TGCGCCAGCAGTGAGGGGACAGGGGTGACCCAGTACTTC; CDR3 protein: CASSEGTGVTQYF
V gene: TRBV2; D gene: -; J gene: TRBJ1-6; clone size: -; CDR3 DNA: TGTGCCAGCAGTCAACGGGGGAGCTCCTATAATTCACCCCTCCACTTT; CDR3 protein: CASSQRGSSYNSPLHF
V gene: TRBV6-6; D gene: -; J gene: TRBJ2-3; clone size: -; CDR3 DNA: TGTGCCAGCAGTTGCTACCGGGATGGGAGCACAGATACGCAGTATTTT; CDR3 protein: CASSCYRDGSTDTQYF
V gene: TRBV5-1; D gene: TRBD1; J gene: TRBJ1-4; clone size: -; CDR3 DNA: TGCGCCAGCAGCGTCCAGGGGGGAGGTGAAAAACTGTTTTTT; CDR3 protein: CASSVQGGGEKLFF
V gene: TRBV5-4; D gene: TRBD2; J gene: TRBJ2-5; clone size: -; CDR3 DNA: TGTGCCAGCAGCCACAATAGCGGGAGTCGGGAGACCCAGTACTTC; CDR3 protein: CASSHNSGSRETQYF
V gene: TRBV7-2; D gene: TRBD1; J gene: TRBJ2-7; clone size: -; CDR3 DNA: TGTGCCAGCAGCTTAGTAGGGGGCAGGGAGCAGTACTTC; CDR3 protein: CASSLVGGREQYF
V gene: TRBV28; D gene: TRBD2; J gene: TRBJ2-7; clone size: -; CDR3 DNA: TGTGCCAGCAGTTTACCGGGAGGACCCTCCTACGAGCAGTACTTC; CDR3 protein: CASSLPGGPSYEQYF
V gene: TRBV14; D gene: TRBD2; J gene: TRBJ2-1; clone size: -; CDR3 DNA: TGTGCCAGCAGCCTCAATATAGGACTAGCGGGGACTAATGAGCAGTTCTTC; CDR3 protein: CASSLNIGLAGTNEQFF
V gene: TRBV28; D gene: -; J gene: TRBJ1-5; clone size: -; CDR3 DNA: TGTGCCAGCAGTTTAGGCGTTCAGCCCCAGCATTTT; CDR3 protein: CASSLGVQPQHF
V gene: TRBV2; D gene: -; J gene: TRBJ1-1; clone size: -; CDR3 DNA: TGTGCCAGCGGCAGAGAATTGAACACTGAAGCTTTCTTT; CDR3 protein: CASGRELNTEAFF
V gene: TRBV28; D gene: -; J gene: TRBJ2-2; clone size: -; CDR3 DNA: TGTGCCAGCAGTCTAGGAGAGAACACCGGGGAGCTGTTTTTT; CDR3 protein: CASSLGENTGELFF
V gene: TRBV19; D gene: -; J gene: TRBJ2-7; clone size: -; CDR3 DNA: TGTGCCAGTAGATCCGGACGGGGCCGCTACGAGCAGTACTTC; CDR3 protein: CASRSGRGRYEQYF
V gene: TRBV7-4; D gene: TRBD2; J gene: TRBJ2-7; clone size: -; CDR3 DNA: TGTGCCAGCAGCCCTAGACGGGAGGCTACCTACGAGCAGTACTTC; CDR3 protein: CASSPRREATYEQYF
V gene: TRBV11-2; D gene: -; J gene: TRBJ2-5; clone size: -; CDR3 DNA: TGTGCCAGCAGCTTAGATCTTCGCCAGACGGGTTTGGAGACCCAGTACTTC; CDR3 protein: CASSLDLRQTGLETQYF
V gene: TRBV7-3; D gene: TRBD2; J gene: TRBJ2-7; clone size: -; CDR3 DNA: TGTGCCAGCAGCTTACTCGGGAGGCCCCACGAGCAGTACTTC; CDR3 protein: CASSLLGRPHEQYF
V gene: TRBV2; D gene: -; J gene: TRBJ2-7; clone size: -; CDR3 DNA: TGTGCCAGCAGGGGTGAAGCTAGCTCCTACGAGCAGTACTTC; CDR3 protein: CASRGEASSYEQYF
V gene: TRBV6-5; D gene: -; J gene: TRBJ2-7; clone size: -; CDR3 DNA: TGTGCCAGCAGTTCCCTCTCTGCAGGGAACTACGAGCAGTACTTC; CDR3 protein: CASSSLSAGNYEQYF
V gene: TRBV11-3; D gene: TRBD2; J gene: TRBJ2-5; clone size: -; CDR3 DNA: TGTGCCAGCAGCTTGAGGGCTAGCGGGAGTCTGGAGACCCAGTACTTC; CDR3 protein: CASSLRASGSLETQYF
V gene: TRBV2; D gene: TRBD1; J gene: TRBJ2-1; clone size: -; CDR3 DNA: TGTGCCACCCAGGGCCCCGGACAGGGGAGGAACAATGAGCAGTTCTTC; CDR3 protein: CATQGPGQGRNNEQFF
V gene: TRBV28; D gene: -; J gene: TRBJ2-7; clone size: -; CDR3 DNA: TGTGCCAGCAGAGGAGGCGGGACCTCCTACGAGCAGTACTTC; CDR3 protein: CASRGGGTSYEQYF
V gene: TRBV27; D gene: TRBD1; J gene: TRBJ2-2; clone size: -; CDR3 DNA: TGTGCCAGTACGGACAGGGGGCTGTTTTCCCTAATGGGGAACACCGGGGAGCTGTTTTTT; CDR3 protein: CASTDRGLFSLMGNTGELFF